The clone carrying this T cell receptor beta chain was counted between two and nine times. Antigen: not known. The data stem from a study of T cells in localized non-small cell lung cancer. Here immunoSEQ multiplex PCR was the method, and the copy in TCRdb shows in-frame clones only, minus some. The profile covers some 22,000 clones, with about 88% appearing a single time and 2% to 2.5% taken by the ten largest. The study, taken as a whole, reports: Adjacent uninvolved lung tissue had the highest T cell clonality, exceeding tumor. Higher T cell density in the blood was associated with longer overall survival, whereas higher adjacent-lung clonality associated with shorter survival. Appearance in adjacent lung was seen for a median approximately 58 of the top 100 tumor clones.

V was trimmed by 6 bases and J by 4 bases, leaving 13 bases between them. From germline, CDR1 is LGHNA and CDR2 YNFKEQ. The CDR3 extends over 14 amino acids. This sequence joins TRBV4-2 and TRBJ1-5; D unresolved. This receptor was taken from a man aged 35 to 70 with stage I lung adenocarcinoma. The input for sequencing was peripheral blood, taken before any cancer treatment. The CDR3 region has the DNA TGTGCCAGCAGTTCCAGTTTTCGGAATCAGCCCCAGCATTTT. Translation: CASSSSFRNQPQHF.